This T cell receptor beta chain was profiled in a study of CD4 T cells in relation to SARS-CoV-2 and coronaviruses. Looking at the study overall: PBMCs were cultured with antigen for nine to eleven days before TCR beta sequencing. Overall study findings and caveats: Samples before the pandemic and after infection were not matched within any donor.

Unexposed donor CD4+ T cells date from 2011-2018, before the COVID-19 pandemic. After less than 11 days of culture, CD4+ T cells were isolated. Unexposed-donor CD4+ T cells were probed with SARS-CoV-2 S/N and four cold-coronavirus spikes, cells permitting. Cultures received half-medium IL-2 refreshes on days 3 and 7. Sequenced by immunoSEQ multiplex PCR; TCRdb stores in-frame clones only, minus some. The sample shows 15,000 to 20,000 clones, 78% of them seen only once. To note about this clone: The antigen remains unidentified.

The CDR3 is 17 residues long. In germline, CDR1 is SGHTA, CDR2 FQGTGA. Trimming shortened V by 5 bases and J by 0 bases, and 17 bases separated the two germline ends. This clonotype was sampled from a human donor in good health. Input material: CD4+ T cells from PBMCs, cultured in vitro. The chain carries TRBV7-3 and TRBJ1-5; tentatively, D is TRBD1 (5 bases). The CDR3 DNA reads as TGTGCCAGCAGCGCACCGACAGAATTCTATAGCAATCAGCCCCAGCATTTT. Protein sequence: CASSAPTEFYSNQPQHF.